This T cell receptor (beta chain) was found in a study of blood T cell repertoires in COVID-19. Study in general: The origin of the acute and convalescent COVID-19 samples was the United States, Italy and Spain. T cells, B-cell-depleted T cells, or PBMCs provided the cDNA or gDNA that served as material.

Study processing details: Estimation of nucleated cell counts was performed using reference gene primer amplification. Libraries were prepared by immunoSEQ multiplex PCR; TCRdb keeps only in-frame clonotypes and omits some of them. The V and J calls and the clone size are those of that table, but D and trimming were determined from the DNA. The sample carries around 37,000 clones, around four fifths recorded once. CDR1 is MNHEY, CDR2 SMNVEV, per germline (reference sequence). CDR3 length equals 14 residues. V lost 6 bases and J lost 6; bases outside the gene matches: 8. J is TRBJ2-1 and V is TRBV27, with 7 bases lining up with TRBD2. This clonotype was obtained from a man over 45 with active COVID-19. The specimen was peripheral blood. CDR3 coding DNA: TGTGCCAGCAGCTGGACTAGTGAAGGCAATGAGCAGTTCTTC. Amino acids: CASSWTSEGNEQFF.